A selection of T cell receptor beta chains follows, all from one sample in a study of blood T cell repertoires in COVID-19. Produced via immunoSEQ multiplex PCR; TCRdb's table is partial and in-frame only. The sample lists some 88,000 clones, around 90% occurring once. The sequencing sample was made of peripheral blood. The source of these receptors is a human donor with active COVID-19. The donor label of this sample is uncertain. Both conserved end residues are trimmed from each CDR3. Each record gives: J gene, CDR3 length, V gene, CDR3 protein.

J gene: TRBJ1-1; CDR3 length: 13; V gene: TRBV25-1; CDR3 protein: ASSEYRGGNTEAF
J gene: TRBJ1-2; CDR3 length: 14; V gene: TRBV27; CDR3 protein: ASSLFSPIGDYGYT
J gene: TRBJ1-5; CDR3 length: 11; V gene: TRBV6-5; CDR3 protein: ASRRSGNQPQH
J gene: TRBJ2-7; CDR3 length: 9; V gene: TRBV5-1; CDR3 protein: ASTGSYEQY
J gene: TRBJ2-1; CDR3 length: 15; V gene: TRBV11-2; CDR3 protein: ASSLDPTRGSYNEQF
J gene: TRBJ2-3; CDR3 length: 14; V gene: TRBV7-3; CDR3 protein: ASSPFGGGLIDTQY
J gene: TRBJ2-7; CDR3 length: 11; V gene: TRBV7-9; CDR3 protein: ASSLNVGGEQY
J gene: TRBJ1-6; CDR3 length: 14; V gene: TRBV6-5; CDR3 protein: ASSYASSSYNSPLH
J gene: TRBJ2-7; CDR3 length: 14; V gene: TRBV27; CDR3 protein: ASSHLEVAPAYEQY
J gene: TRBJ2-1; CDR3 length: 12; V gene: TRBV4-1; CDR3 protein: ASSQNWDYDEQF
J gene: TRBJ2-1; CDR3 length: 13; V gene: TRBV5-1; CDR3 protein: ASSLEQILYNEQF
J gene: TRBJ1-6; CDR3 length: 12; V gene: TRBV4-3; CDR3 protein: ASSQDRVNSPLH
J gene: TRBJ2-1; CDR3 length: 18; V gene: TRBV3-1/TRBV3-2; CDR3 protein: ASSQEEGLAGLYSYNEQF
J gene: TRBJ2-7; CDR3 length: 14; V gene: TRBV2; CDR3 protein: ASSGPNGGAKYEQY
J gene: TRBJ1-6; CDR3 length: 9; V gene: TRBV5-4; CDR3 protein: ASSLRAPLH
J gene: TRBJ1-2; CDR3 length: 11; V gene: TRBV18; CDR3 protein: ASSPGQIYGYT
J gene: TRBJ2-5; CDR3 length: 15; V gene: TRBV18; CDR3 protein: ASSPGLAGVHQETQY
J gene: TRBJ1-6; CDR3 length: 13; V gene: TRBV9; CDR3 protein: ASSGSGVYNSPLH
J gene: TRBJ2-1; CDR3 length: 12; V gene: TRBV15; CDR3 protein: ATSSSPGDNEQF
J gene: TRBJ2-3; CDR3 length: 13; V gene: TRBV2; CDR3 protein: ARGDRDRATDTQY
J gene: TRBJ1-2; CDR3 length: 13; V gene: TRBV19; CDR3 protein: ASRPGTVLLSGYT
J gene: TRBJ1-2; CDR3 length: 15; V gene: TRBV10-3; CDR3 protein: AISESGGTGGNYGYT
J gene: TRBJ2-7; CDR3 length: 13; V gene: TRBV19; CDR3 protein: ASSIRDKTSFEQY
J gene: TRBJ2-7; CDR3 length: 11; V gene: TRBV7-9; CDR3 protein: ASSSTREYEQY
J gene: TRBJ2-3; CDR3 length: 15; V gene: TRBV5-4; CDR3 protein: ASSLQGLVLKGMVQY
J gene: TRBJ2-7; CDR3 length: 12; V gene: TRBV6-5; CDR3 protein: ASSAFDRGYEQY
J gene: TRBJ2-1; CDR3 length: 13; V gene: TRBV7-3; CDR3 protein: ASSLTSGDYNEQF
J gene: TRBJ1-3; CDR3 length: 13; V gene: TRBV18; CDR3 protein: ASSPDSSNGNTIY
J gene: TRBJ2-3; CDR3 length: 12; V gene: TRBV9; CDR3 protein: ASSRDRSTDTQY
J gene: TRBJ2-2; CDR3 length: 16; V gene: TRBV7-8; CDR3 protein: ASSLIGLDFRGAGELF
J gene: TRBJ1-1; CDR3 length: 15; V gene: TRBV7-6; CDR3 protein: ASSLDETEVMNTEAF
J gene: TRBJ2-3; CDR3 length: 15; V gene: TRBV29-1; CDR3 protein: SVPRQRIRTSTDTQY
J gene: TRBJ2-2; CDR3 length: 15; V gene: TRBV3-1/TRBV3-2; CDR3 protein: ASSQMRLAGVTGELF
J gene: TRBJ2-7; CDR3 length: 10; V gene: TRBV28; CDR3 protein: ASSLLDYEQY
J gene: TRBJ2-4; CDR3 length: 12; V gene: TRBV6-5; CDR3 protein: ASDRDRAKNIQY
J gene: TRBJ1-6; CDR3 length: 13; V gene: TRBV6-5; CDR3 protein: ASRRDTSYNSPLH